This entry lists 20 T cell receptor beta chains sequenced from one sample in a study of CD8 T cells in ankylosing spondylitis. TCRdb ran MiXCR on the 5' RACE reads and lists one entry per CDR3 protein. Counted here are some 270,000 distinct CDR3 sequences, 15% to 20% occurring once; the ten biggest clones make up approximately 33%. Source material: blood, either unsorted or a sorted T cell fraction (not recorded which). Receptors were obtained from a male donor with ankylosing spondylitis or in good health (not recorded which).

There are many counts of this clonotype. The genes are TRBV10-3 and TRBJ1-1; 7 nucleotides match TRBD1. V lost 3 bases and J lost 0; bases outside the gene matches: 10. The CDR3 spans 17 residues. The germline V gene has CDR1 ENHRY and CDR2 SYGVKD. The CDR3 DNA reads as TGTGCCATCAGTGAAAACGGACAGGCCCAGATGAACACTGAAGCTTTCTTT. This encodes CAISENGQAQMNTEAFF.

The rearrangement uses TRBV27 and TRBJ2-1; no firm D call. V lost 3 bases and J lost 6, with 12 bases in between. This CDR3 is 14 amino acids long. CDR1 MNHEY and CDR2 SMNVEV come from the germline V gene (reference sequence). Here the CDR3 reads CASSFRAAPNEQFF. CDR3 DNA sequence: TGTGCCAGCAGTTTTCGGGCCGCTCCCAATGAGCAGTTCTTC.

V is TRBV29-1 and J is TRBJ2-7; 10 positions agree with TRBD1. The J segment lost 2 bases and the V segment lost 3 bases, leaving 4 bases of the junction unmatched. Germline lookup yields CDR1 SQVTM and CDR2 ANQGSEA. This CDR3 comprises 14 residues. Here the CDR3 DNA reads TGCAGCGTTGAGGAGGGACAGGGGCCCTACGAGCAGTACTTC. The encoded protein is CSVEEGQGPYEQYF.

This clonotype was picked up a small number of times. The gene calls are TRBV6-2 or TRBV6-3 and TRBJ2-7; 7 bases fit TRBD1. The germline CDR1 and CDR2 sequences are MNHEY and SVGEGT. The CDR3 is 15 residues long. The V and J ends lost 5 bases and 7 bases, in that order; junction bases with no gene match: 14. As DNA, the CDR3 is TGTGCCAGCAGTGGTACCGGGACAGCCCGTTATGAGCAGTACTTC. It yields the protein CASSGTGTARYEQYF.

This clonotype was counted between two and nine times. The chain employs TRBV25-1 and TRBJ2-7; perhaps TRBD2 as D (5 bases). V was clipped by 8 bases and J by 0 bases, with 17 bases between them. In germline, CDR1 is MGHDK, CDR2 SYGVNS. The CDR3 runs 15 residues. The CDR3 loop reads CASSQQVGNSYEQYF. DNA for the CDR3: TGTGCCAGCTCGCAGCAAGTCGGGAACTCCTACGAGCAGTACTTC.

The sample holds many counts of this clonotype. CDR3: CSANEAGWSQETQYF. The CDR3 DNA follows: TGCAGCGCAAACGAAGCGGGCTGGAGCCAAGAGACCCAGTACTTC. This chain joins TRBV29-1 and TRBJ2-5; perhaps TRBD2 as D (6 bases). There are 15 residues in the CDR3. Trimming took off 7 bases at V and 1 base at J, with 19 bases between the two ends. The germline gives CDR1 SQVTM, CDR2 ANQGSEA.

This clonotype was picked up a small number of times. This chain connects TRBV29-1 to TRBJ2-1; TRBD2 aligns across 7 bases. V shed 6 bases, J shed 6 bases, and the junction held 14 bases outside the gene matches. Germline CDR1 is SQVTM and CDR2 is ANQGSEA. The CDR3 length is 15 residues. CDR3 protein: CSVMGGEGLANEQFF. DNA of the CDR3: TGCAGCGTGATGGGGGGGGAGGGCCTTGCCAATGAGCAGTTCTTC.

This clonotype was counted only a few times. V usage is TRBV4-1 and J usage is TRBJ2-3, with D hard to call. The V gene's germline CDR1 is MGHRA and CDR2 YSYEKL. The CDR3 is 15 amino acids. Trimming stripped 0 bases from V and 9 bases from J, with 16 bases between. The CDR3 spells CASSQDNILEPTQYF. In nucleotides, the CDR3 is TGCGCCAGCAGCCAAGATAATATCCTGGAGCCAACGCAGTATTTT.

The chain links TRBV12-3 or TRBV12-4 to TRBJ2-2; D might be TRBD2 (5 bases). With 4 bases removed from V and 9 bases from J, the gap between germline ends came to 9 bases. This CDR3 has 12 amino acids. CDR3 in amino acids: CASSYGGRELFF. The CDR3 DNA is TGTGCCAGCAGTTACGGAGGCCGGGAGCTGTTTTTT.

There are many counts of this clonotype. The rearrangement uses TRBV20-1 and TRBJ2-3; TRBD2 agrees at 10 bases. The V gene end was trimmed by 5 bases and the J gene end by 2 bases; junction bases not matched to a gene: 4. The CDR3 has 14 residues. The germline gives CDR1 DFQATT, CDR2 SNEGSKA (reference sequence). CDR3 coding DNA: TGCAGTGCTTTTACTAGCGGGGTCACAGATACGCAGTATTTT. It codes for CSAFTSGVTDTQYF.

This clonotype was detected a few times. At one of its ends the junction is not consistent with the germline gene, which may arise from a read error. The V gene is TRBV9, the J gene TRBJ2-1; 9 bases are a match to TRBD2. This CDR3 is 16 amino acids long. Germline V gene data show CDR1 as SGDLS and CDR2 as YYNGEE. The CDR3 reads CSSSVGGSGSYNEQFF. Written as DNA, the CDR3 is TGTTCCAGCAGCGTAGGTGGTAGCGGGAGCTACAATGAGCAGTTCTTC.

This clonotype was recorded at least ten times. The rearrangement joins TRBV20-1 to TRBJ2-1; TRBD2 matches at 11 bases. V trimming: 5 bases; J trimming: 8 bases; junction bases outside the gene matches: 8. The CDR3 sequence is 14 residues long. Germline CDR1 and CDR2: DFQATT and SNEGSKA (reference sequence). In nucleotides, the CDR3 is TGCAGTGCTCCTCAACTAGCGGGAGTGCATGAGCAGTTCTTC. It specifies CSAPQLAGVHEQFF.

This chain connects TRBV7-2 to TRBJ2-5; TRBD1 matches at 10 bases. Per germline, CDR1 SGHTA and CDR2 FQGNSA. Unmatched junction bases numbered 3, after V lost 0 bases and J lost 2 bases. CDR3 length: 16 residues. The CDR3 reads CASSLAGQGTQETQYF. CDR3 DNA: TGTGCCAGCAGCTTAGCGGGACAGGGGACACAAGAGACCCAGTACTTC.

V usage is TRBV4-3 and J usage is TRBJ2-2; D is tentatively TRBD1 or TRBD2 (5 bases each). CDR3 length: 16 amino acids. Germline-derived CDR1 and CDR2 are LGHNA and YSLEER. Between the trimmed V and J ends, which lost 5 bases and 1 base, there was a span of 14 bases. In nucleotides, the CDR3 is TGCGCCAGCAGCGCAGGCAGGGAGTTGAACACCGGGGAGCTGTTTTTT. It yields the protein CASSAGRELNTGELFF.

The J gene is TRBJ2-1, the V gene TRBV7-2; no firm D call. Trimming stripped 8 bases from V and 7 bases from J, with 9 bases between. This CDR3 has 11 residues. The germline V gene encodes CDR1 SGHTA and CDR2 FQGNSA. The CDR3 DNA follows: TGTGCCAGCGATTTAGGGAATGAGCAGTTCTTC. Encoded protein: CASDLGNEQFF. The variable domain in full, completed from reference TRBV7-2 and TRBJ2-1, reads GAGVSQSPSNKVTEKGKDVELRCDPISGHTALYWYRQSLGQGLEFLIYFQGNSAPDKSGLPSDRFSAERTGGSVSTLTIQRTQQEDSAVYLCASDLGNEQFFGPGTRLTVL.

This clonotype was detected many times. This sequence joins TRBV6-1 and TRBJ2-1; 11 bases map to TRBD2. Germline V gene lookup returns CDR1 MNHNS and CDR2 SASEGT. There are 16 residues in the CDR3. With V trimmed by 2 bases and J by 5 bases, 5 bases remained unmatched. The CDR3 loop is CASSEWGTSGHNEQFF. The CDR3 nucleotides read TGTGCCAGCAGTGAATGGGGGACTAGCGGCCACAATGAGCAGTTCTTC.

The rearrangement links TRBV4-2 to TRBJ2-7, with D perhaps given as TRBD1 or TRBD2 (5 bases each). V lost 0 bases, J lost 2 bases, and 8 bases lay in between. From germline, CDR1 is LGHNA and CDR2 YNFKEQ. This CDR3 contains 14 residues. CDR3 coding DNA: TGTGCCAGCAGCCAAGAGAGGGGTACCTACGAGCAGTACTTC. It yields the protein CASSQERGTYEQYF.

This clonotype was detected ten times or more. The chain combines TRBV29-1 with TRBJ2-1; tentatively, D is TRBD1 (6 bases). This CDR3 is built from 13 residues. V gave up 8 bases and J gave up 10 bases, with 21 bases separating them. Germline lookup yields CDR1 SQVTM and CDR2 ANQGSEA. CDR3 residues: CSRSRGNDEEQFF. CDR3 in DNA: TGCAGCCGATCCAGGGGCAATGACGAGGAGCAGTTCTTC.

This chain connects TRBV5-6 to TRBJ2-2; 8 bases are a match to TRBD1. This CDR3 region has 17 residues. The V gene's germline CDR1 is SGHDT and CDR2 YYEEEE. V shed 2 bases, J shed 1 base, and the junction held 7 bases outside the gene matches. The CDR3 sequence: CASSLIPGTGNTGELFF. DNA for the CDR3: TGTGCCAGCAGCTTAATCCCGGGGACAGGGAACACCGGGGAGCTGTTTTTT.

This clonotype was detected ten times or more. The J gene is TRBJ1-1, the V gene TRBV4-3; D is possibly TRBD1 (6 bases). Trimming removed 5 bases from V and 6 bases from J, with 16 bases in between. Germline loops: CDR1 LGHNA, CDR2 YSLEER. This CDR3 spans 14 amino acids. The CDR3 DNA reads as TGCGCCAGCAGCACGCGACAGGAGCTAGCTGAAGCTTTCTTT. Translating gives CASSTRQELAEAFF.